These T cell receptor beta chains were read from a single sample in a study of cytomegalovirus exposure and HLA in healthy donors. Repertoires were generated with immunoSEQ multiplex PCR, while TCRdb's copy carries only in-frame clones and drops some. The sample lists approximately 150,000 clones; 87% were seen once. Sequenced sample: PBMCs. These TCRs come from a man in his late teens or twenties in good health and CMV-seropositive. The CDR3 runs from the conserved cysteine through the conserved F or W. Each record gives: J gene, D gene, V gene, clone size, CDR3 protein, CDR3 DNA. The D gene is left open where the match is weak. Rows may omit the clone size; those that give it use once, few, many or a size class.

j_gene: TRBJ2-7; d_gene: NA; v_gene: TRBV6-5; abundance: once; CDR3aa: CASSPYPGFSYEQYF; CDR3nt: TGTGCCAGCAGTCCATATCCGGGGTTTTCCTACGAGCAGTACTTC
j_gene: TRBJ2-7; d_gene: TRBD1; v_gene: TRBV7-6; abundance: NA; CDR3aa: CASSSRTGGHEQYF; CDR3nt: TGTGCCAGCAGCTCACGGACAGGGGGCCACGAGCAGTACTTC
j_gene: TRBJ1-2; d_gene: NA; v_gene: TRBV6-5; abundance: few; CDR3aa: CASRFPGLGYTF; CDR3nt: TGTGCCAGCAGGTTCCCAGGGCTTGGCTACACCTTC
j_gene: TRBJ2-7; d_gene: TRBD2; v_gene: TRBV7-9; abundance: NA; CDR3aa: CASSLDTSGSGEQYF; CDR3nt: TGTGCCAGCAGCTTAGATACTAGCGGGAGCGGCGAGCAGTACTTC
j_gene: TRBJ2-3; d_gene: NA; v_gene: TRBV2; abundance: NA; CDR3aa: CASNGPFTDTQYF; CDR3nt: TGTGCCAGCAATGGCCCTTTCACAGATACGCAGTATTTT
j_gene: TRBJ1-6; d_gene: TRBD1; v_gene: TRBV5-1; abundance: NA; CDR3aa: CASSSGGQGADSPLHF; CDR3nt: TGCGCCAGCAGCTCGGGAGGACAGGGGGCCGATTCACCCCTCCACTTT
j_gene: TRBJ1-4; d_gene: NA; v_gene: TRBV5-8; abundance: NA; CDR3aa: CASKLAKTANEKLFF; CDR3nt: TGTGCCAGCAAGCTTGCGAAAACTGCTAATGAAAAACTGTTTTTT
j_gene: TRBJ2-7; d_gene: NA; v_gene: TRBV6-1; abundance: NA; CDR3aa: CASSEPGQGTNEQYF; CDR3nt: TGTGCCAGCAGTGAACCGGGGCAGGGGACGAACGAGCAGTACTTC
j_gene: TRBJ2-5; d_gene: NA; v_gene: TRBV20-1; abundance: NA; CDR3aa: CSASDKETQYF; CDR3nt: TGCAGTGCTAGCGACAAAGAGACCCAGTACTTC
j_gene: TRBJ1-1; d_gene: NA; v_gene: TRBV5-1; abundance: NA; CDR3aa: CASSPPSHGTEAFF; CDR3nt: TGCGCCAGCAGCCCCCCGTCGCACGGGACTGAAGCTTTCTTT
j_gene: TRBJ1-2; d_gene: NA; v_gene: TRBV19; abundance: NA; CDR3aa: CASTWGVSYGYTF; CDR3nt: TGTGCCAGTACCTGGGGGGTGAGCTATGGCTACACCTTC
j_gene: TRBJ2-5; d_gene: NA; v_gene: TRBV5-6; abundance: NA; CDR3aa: CASSFITGGVGETQYF; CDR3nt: TGTGCCAGCAGCTTTATTACAGGGGGGGTCGGGGAGACCCAGTACTTC
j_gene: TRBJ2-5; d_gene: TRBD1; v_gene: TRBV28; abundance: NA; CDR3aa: CASSLNQGARETQYF; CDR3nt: TGTGCCAGCAGTTTGAACCAGGGGGCGCGGGAGACCCAGTACTTC
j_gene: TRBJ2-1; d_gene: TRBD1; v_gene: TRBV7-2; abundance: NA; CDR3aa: CASSFTGGPYNEQFF; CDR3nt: TGTGCCAGCAGCTTCACAGGGGGCCCCTACAATGAGCAGTTCTTC
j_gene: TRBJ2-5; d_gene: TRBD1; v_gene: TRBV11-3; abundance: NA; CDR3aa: CASSLGPRQGNQETQYF; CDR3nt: TGTGCCAGCAGCTTAGGTCCTCGACAGGGTAACCAAGAGACCCAGTACTTC
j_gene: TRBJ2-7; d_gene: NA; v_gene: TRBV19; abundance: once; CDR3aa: CASSFDSPYEQYF; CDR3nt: TGTGCCAGTAGTTTCGACAGTCCCTACGAGCAGTACTTC
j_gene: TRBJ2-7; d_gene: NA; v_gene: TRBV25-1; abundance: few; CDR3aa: CASGFQTEQYF; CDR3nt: TGTGCCAGCGGTTTTCAGACAGAGCAGTACTTC
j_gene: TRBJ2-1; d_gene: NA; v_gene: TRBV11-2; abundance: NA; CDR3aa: CASSFQGKQFF; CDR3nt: TGTGCCAGCAGCTTCCAGGGGAAGCAGTTCTTC
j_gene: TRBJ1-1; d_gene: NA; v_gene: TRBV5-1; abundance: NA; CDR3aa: CASSLEPGEDTEAFF; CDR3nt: TGCGCCAGCAGCTTGGAACCAGGGGAAGACACTGAAGCTTTCTTT
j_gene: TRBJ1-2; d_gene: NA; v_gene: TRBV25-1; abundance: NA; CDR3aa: CASSDLNYGYTF; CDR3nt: TGTGCCAGCAGTGACCTTAACTATGGCTACACCTTC
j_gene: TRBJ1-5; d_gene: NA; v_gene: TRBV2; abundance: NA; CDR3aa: CASSKEQGTYQPQHF; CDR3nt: TGTGCCAGCAGTAAAGAACAGGGAACGTATCAGCCCCAGCATTTT
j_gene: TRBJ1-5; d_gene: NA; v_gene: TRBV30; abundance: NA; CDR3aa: CAWSLQNQPQHF; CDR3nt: TGTGCCTGGAGTCTACAGAATCAGCCCCAGCATTTT
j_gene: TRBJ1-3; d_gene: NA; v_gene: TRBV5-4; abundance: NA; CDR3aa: CASSLGGGNTIYF; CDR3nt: TGTGCCAGCAGCTTGGGTGGCGGAAACACCATATATTTT
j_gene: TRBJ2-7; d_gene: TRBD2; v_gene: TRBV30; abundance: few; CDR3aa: CAWSVLAGGSYEQYF; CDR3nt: TGTGCCTGGAGTGTACTAGCGGGGGGCTCCTACGAGCAGTACTTC
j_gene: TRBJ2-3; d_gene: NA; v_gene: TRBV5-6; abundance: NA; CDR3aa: CASSLSTDTQYF; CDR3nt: TGTGCCAGCAGCCTTAGCACAGATACGCAGTATTTT
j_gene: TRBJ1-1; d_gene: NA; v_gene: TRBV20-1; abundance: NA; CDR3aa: CSVRDTTEAFF; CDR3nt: TGCAGTGTCCGAGATACCACTGAAGCTTTCTTT
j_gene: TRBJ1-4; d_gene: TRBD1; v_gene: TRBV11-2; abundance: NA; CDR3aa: CASSQLRQGETNEKLFF; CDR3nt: TGTGCCAGCAGCCAGCTCAGACAGGGTGAGACTAATGAAAAACTGTTTTTT
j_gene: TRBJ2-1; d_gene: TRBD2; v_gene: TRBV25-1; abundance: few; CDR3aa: CASSQALLAGGPNEQFF; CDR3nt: TGTGCCAGCAGTCAAGCTCTACTAGCGGGAGGGCCCAATGAGCAGTTCTTC
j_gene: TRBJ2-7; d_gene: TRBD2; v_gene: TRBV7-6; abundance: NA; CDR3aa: CASSFRGLADEQYF; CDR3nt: TGTGCCAGCAGCTTTCGTGGACTAGCGGATGAGCAGTACTTC
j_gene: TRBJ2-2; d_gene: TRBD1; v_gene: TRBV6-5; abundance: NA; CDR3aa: CASTGQGRTGELFF; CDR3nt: TGTGCCAGCACCGGACAGGGGAGAACCGGGGAGCTGTTTTTT
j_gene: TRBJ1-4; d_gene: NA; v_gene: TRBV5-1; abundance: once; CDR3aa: CASSLNTGYGELFF; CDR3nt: TGCGCCAGCAGCTTGAACACAGGCTATGGCGAACTGTTTTTT
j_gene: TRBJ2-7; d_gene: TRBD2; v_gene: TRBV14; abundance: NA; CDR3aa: CASSSRAGTYEQYF; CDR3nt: TGTGCCAGCAGCTCGCGAGCGGGGACCTACGAGCAGTACTTC
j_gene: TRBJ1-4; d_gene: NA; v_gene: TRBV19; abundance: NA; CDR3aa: CASTRTEGNEKLFF; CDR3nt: TGTGCCAGTACGAGGACAGAGGGTAATGAAAAACTGTTTTTT
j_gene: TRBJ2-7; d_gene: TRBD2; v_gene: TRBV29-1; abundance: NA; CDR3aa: CSGGGGLGEQYF; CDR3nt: TGCAGCGGTGGGGGGGGACTTGGAGAGCAGTACTTC
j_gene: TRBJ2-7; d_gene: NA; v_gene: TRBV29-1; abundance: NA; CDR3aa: CSVLRAGAHSYEQYF; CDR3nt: TGCAGCGTTTTAAGGGCAGGGGCGCATTCCTACGAGCAGTACTTC
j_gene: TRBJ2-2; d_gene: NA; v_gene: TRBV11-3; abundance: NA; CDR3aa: CASKARTSSGELFF; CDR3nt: TGTGCCAGCAAAGCCCGGACATCATCCGGGGAGCTGTTTTTT
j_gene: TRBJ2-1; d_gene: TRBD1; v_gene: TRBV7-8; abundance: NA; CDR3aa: CASSPGTGSSYNEQFF; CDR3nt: TGTGCCAGCAGCCCGGGGACAGGGAGCTCCTACAATGAGCAGTTCTTC
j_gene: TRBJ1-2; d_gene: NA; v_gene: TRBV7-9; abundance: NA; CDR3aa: CASSLAQAASGGYTF; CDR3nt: TGTGCCAGCAGCTTAGCCCAGGCCGCCTCTGGTGGCTACACCTTC
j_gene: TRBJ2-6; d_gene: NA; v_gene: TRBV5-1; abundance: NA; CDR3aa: CASSLVVVSSGANVLTF; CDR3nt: TGCGCCAGCAGCTTGGTCGTCGTTTCCTCTGGGGCCAACGTCCTGACTTTC
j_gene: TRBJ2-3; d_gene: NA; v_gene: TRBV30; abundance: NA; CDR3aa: CAWTGTDTQYF; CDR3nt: TGTGCCTGGACAGGCACAGATACGCAGTATTTT
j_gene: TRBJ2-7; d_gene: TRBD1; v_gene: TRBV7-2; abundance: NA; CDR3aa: CASSKRTGAYEQYF; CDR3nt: TGTGCCAGCAGCAAACGGACAGGGGCCTACGAGCAGTACTTC
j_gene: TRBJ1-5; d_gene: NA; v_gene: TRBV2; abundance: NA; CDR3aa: CASSMGEGSQPQHF; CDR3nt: TGTGCCAGCAGTATGGGGGAGGGGAGTCAGCCCCAGCATTTT
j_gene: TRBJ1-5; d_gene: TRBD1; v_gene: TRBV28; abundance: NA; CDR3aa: CASSSPTGKSNQPQHF; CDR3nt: TGTGCCAGCAGCTCTCCGACAGGGAAGAGCAATCAGCCCCAGCATTTT
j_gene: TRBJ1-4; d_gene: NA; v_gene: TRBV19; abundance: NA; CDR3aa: CASRGGDEKLFF; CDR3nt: TGTGCCAGTAGAGGCGGGGATGAAAAACTGTTTTTT
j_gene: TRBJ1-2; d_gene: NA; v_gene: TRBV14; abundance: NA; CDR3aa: CASSQGGPYGYTF; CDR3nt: TGTGCCAGCAGCCAAGGGGGCCCCTATGGCTACACCTTC
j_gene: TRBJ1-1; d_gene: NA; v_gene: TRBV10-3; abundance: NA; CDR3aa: CAISADVNTEAFF; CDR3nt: TGTGCCATCAGTGCAGATGTGAACACTGAAGCTTTCTTT
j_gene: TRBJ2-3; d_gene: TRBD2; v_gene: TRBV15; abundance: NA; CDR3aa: CATSRDPSVAGGGDTQYF; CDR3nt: TGTGCCACCAGCAGAGATCCGTCGGTAGCGGGGGGCGGGGATACGCAGTATTTT
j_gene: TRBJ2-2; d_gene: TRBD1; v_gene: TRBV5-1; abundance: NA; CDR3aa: CASSVQSGGPGELFF; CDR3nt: TGCGCCAGCAGCGTACAATCAGGGGGCCCCGGGGAGCTGTTTTTT
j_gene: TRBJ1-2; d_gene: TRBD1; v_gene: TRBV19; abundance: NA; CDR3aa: CASSATGAVTYGYTF; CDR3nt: TGTGCCAGTAGTGCTACAGGGGCTGTCACCTATGGCTACACCTTC
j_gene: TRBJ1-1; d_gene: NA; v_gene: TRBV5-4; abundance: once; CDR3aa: CASSLQGMNTEAFF; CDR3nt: TGTGCCAGCAGCTTGCAGGGGATGAACACTGAAGCTTTCTTT